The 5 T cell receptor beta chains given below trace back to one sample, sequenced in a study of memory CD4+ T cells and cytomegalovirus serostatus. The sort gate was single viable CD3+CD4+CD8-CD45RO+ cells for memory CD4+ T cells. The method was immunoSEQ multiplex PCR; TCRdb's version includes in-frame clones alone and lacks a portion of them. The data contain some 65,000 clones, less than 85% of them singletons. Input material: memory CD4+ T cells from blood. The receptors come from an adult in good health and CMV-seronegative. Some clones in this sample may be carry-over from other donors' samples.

The CDR3 nucleotides read TGTGCCAGCAGCCGTATCAGGGGGGCCCTCGATTACAATGAGCAGTTCTTC. Its translation: CASSRIRGALDYNEQFF. The rearrangement links TRBV7-2 to TRBJ2-1, with a possible D match to TRBD1 (7 bases). V lost 5 bases, J lost 4 bases, and 21 bases lay in between. CDR3 length: 17 residues. CDR1 and CDR2 (germline): SGHTA, FQGNSA.

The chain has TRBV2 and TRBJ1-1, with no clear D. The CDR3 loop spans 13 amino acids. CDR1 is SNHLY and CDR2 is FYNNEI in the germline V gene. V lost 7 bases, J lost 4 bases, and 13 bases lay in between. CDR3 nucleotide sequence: TGTGCCAGCATTATGGAAATGGGCACTGAAGCTTTCTTT. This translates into CASIMEMGTEAFF.

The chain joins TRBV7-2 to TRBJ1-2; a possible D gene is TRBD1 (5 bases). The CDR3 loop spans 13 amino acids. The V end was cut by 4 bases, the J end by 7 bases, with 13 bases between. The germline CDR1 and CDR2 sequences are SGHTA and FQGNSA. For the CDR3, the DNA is TGTGCCAGCAGCTCGACAGCAGGGAGTGGCTACACCTTC. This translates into CASSSTAGSGYTF. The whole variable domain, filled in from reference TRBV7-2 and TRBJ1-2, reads GAGVSQSPSNKVTEKGKDVELRCDPISGHTALYWYRQSLGQGLEFLIYFQGNSAPDKSGLPSDRFSAERTGGSVSTLTIQRTQQEDSAVYLCASSSTAGSGYTFGSGTRLTVV.

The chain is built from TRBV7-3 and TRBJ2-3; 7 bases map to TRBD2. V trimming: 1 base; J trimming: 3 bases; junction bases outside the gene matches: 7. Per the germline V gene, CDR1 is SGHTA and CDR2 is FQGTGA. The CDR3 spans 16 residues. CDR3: CASSLMPSGTTDTQYF. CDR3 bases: TGTGCCAGCAGCTTAATGCCTAGCGGAACAACAGATACGCAGTATTTT.

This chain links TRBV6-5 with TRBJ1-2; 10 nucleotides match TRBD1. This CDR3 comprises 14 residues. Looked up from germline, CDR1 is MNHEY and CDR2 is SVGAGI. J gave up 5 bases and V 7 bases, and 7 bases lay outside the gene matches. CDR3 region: CASKRGQGIYGYTF. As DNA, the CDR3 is TGTGCCAGCAAGCGGGGACAGGGGATTTATGGCTACACCTTC.